This TCR beta chain originates from a study of blood T cells in healthy people across ages. Of note for this clonotype: The junction shows a germline mismatch at one end, possibly a read error.

The second PCR ran 7 to 11 cycles with a sample-barcoded 5' primer and J-beta primers. TCRdb re-analysed the 5' RACE reads in MiXCR, keeping a single row per CDR3 protein. The table has around 580,000 distinct CDR3 sequences, around 50% seen once; the top ten hold just under 25%. Total RNA amounts of at least 5 micrograms were extracted per sample. From germline, CDR1 is GTSNPN and CDR2 SVGIG (reference sequence). The CDR3 runs to 13 residues. The rearrangement links TRBV30 to TRBJ1-1, with D possibly TRBD1 on 6 matching bases. The origin of this receptor is a man of 80 years or more in good health. Sequenced input: blood. The CDR3 here is CAWSVTGRTEVFF. The CDR3 coding sequence is TGTGCCTGGAGTGTGACAGGAAGGACTGAAGTTTTCTTT.